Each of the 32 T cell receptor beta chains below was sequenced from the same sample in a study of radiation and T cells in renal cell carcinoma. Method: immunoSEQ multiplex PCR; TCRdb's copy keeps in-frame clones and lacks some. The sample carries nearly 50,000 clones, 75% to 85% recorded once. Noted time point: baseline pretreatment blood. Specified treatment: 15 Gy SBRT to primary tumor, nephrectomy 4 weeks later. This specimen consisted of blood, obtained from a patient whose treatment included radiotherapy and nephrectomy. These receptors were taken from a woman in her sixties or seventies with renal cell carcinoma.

This chain's CDR3 is CASSEARRGSGNTIYF. The CDR3 DNA reads TGTGCCAGCAGTGAAGCTCGTCGGGGGTCTGGAAACACCATATATTTT. The chain carries TRBV6-1 and TRBJ1-3; the D gene is possibly TRBD1 (5 bases). V shed 0 bases and J shed 1 base, with 10 bases lying between them. The length of the CDR3 is 16 residues. Per germline, CDR1 MNHNS and CDR2 SASEGT.

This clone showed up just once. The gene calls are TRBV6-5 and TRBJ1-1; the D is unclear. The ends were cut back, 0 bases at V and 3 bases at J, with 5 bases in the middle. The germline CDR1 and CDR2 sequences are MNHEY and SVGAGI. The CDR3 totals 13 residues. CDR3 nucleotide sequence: TGTGCCAGCAGTTACTCGGGGTACACTGAAGCTTTCTTT. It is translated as CASSYSGYTEAFF.

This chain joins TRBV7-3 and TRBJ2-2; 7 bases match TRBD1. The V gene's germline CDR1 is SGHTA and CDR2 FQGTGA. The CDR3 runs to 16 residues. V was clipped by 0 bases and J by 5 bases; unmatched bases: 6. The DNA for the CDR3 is TGTGCCAGCAGCTTAACGTCGAGGGGGCAAACCGGGGAGCTGTTTTTT. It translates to CASSLTSRGQTGELFF.

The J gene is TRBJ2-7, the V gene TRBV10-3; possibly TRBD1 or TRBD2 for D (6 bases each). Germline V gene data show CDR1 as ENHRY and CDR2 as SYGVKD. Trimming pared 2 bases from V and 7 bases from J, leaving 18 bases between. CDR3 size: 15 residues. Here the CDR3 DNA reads TGTGCCATCAGTGAGGGTCACTTAGGGGGGTTGGAGCAGTACTTC. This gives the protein CAISEGHLGGLEQYF.

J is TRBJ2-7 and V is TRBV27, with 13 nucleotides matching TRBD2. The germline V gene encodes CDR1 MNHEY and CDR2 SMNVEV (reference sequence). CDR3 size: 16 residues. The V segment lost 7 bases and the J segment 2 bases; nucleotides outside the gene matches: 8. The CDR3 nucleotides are TGTGCCAGCACCGGGACTAGCGGGATCCAGCCCTACGAGCAGTACTTC. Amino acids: CASTGTSGIQPYEQYF.

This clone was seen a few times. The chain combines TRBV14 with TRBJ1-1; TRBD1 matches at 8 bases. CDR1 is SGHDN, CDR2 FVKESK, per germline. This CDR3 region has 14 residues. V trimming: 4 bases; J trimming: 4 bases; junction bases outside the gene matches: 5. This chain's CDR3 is CASSLLGTGTEAFF. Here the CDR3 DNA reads TGTGCCAGCAGCCTACTAGGGACAGGCACTGAAGCTTTCTTT.

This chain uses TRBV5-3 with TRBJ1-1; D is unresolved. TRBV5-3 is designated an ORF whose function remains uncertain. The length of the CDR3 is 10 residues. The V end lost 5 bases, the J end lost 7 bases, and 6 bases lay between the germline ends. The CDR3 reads CARRGGEAFF. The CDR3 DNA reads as TGTGCCAGAAGGGGCGGTGAAGCTTTCTTT.

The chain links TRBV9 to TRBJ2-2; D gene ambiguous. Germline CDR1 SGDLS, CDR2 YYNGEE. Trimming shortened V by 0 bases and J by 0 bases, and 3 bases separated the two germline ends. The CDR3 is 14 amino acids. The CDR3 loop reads CASSVAPNTGELFF. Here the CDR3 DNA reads TGTGCCAGCAGCGTAGCCCCGAACACCGGGGAGCTGTTTTTT.

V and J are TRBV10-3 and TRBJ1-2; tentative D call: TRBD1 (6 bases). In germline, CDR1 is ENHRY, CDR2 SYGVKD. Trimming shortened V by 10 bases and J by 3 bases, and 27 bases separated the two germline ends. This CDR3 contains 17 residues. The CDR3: CATERVRGWLEYYGYTF. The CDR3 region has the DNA TGTGCCACCGAAAGGGTCAGGGGATGGTTGGAATACTATGGCTACACCTTC.

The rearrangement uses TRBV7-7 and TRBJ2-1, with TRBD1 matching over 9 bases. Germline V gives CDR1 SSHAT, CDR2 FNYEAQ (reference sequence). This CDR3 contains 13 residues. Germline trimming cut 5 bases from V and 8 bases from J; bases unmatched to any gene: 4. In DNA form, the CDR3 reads TGTGCCAGCAGCACGGACAGGGGTGATGAGCAGTTCTTC. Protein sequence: CASSTDRGDEQFF.

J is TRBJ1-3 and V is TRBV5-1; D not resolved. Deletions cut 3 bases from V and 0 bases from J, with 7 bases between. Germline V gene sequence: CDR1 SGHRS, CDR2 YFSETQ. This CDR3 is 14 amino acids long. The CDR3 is CASSSGISGNTIYF. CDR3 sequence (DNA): TGCGCCAGCAGCTCCGGGATCTCTGGAAACACCATATATTTT.

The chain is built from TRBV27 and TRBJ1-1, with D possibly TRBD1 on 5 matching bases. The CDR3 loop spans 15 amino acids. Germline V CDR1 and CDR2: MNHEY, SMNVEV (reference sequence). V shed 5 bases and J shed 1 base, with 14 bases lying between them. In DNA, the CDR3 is TGTGCCAGCAGTCTCTCGTACGGGGGGAACACTGAAGCTTTCTTT. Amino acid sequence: CASSLSYGGNTEAFF.

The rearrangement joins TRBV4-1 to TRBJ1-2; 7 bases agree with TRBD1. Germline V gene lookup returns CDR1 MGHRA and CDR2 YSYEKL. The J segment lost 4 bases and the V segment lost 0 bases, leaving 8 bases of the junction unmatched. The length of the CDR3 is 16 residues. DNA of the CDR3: TGCGCCAGCAGCCAAGACCGAAACACAGGGGCCTATGGCTACACCTTC. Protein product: CASSQDRNTGAYGYTF.

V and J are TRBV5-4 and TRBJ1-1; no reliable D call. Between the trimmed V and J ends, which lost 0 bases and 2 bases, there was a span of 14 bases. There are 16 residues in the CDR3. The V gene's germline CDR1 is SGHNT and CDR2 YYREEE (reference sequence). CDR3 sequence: CASSLGSPWVNTEAFF. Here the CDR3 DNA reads TGTGCCAGCAGCTTGGGGTCCCCTTGGGTCAACACTGAAGCTTTCTTT.

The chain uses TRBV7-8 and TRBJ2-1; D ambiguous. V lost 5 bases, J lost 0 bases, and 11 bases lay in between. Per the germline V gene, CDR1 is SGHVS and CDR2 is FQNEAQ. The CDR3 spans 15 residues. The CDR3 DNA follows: TGTGCCAGCAGCAACCGGGTTAGCTCCTACAATGAGCAGTTCTTC. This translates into CASSNRVSSYNEQFF.

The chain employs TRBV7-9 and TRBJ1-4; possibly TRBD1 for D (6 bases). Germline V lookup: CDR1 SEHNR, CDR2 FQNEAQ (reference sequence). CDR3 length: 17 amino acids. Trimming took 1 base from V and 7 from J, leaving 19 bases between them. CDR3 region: CASSLEGGTEFFEKLFF. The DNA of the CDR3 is TGTGCCAGCAGCTTAGAAGGGGGAACAGAATTTTTTGAAAAACTGTTTTTT. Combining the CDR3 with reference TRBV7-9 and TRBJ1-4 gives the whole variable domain DTGVSQNPRHKITKRGQNVTFRCDPISEHNRLYWYRQTLGQGPEFLTYFQNEAQLEKSRLLSDRFSAERPKGSFSTLEIQRTEQGDSAMYLCASSLEGGTEFFEKLFFGSGTQLSVL.

CDR3 coding DNA: TGTGCCAGCAGGGACAACCAGGGGGGACAGCCCCAGCATTTT. It specifies CASRDNQGGQPQHF. This chain connects TRBV6-1 to TRBJ1-5; 7 bases map to TRBD1. The V and J ends lost 6 bases and 7 bases, in that order; junction bases with no gene match: 9. The germline V gene encodes CDR1 MNHNS and CDR2 SASEGT. The CDR3 loop spans 14 amino acids.

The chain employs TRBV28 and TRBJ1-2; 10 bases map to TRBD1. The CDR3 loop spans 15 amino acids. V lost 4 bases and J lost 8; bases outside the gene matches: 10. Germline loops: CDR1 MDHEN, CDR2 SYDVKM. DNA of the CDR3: TGTGCCAGCAGTTACGATCGGGACAGGGGAGGGGGCTACACCTTC. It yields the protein CASSYDRDRGGGYTF.

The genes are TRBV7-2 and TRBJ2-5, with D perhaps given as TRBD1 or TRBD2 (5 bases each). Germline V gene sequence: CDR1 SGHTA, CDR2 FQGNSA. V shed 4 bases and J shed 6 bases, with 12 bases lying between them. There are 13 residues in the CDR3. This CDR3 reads CASSSGPEKTQYF. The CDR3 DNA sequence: TGTGCCAGCAGCTCGGGACCCGAGAAGACCCAGTACTTC.

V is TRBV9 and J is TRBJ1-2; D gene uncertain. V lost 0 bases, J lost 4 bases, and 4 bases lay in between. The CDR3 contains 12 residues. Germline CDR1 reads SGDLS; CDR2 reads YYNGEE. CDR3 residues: CASSVGSYGYTF. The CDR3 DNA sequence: TGTGCCAGCAGCGTAGGGAGCTATGGCTACACCTTC.

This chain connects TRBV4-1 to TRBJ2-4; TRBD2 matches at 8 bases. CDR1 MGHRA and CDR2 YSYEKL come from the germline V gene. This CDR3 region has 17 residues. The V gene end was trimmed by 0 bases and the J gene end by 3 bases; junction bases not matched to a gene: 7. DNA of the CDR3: TGCGCCAGCAGCCAAGATACTTTGCGGGAGGTCAAAAACATTCAGTACTTC. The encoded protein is CASSQDTLREVKNIQYF.

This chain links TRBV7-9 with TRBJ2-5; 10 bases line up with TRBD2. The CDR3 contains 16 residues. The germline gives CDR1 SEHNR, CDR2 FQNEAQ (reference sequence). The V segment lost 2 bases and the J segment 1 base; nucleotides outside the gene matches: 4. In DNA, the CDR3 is TGTGCCAGCAGCTTACGGCTAGCGGGGGTCCAAGAGACCCAGTACTTC. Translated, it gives CASSLRLAGVQETQYF. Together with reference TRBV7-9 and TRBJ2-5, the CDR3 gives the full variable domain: DTGVSQNPRHKITKRGQNVTFRCDPISEHNRLYWYRQTLGQGPEFLTYFQNEAQLEKSRLLSDRFSAERPKGSFSTLEIQRTEQGDSAMYLCASSLRLAGVQETQYFGPGTRLLVL.

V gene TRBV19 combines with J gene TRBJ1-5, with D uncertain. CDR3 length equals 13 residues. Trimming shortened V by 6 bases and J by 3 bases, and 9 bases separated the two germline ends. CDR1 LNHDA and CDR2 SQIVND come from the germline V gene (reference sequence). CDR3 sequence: CASSPGINQPQHF. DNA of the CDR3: TGTGCCAGTAGCCCCGGGATCAATCAGCCCCAGCATTTT.

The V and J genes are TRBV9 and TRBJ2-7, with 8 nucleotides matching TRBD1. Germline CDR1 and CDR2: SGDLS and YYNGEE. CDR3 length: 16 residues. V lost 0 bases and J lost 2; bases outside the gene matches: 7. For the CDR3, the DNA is TGTGCCAGCAGCGTAGGGGCCGGGACAGGAGCCTACGAGCAGTACTTC. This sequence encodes CASSVGAGTGAYEQYF.

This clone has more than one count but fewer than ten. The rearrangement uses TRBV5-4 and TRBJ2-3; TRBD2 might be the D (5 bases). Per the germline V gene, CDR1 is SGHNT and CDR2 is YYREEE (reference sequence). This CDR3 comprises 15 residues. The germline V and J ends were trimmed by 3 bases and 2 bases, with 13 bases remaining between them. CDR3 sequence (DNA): TGTGCCAGCAGCTCGGCGGGCGGACCCACAGATACGCAGTATTTT. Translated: CASSSAGGPTDTQYF.

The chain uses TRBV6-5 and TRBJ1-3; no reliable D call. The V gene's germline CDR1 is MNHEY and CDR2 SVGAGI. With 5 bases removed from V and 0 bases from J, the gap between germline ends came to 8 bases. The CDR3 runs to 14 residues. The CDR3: CASSPELSGNTIYF. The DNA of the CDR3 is TGTGCCAGCAGTCCGGAGCTCTCTGGAAACACCATATATTTT.

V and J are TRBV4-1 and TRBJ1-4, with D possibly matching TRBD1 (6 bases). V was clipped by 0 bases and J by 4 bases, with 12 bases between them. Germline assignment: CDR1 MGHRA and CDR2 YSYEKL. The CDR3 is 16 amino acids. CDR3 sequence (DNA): TGCGCCAGCAGCCAAGATGCGGGGGGCCTTAATGAAAAACTGTTTTTT. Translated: CASSQDAGGLNEKLFF.

The CDR3 reads CASSTPSGLAGPTGELFF. For the CDR3, the DNA is TGTGCCAGCAGTACCCCCTCCGGACTAGCGGGACCCACCGGGGAGCTGTTTTTT. The rearrangement uses TRBV25-1 and TRBJ2-2, with 12 positions matching TRBD2. V was pared by 5 bases and J by 4 bases, with 11 bases of the junction left unmatched. The CDR3 extends over 18 amino acids. Per germline, CDR1 MGHDK and CDR2 SYGVNS.

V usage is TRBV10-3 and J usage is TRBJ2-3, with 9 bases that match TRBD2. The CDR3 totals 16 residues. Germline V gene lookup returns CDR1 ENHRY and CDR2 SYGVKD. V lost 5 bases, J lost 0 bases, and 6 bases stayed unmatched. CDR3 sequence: CAISPKAGGSTDTQYF. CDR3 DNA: TGTGCCATCAGTCCAAAAGCGGGGGGCAGCACAGATACGCAGTATTTT.

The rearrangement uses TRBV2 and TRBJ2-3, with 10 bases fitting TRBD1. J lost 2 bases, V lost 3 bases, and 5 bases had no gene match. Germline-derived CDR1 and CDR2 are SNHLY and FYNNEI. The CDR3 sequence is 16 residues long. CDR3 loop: CASSDGTGVYTDTQYF. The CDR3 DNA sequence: TGTGCCAGCAGTGACGGGACAGGGGTGTACACAGATACGCAGTATTTT.

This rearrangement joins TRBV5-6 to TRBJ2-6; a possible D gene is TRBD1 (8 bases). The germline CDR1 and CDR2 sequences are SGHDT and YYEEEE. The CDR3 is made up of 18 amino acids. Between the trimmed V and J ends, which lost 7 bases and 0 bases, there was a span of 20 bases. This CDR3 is CASELGGTGLSGANVLTF. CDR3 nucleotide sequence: TGTGCCAGCGAATTGGGGGGGACAGGCCTCTCTGGGGCCAACGTCCTGACTTTC.

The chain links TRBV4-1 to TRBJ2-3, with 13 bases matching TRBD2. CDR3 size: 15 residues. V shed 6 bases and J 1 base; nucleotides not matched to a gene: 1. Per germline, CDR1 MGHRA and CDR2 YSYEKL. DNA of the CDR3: TGCGCCAGCAGGGGGACTAGCGGGGGCACAGATACGCAGTATTTT. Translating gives CASRGTSGGTDTQYF.